This T cell receptor (beta chain) was documented in a study of T cells in Graves' hyperthyroidism and ophthalmopathy. Study-wide context: Upon initial diagnosis and before any treatment, peripheral blood was collected.

Germline V lookup: CDR1 KGHSH, CDR2 LQKENI. There are 15 residues in the CDR3. Losses at the gene ends were 3 bases for V and 4 bases for J; bases not matched to a gene: 7. TCR beta CDR3 regions were amplified from RNA transcripts. HTBI primers were the set used in a first-round RT-PCR of the TCR CDR3. MiXCR, applied by TCRdb to the multiplex PCR reads, yields one record per CDR3 protein. The sample records about 690,000 distinct CDR3 sequences, 15% to 20% being singletons. The sequenced material came from blood. This sequence was found in a man aged 50 or older with Graves' hyperthyroidism. The chain links TRBV18 to TRBJ2-3, with TRBD2 identical over 7 bases. The DNA of the CDR3 is TGTGCCAGCTCACCCGAGCGGGGAGGAGCAGATACGCAGTATTTT. It codes for CASSPERGGADTQYF.